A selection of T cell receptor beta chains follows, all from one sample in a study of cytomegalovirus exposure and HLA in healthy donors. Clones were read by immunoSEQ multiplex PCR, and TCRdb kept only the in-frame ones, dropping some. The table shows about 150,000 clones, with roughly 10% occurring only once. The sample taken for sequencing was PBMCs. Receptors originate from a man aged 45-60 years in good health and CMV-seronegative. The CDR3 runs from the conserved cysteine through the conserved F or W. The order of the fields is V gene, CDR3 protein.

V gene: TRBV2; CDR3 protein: CASSDRLAGQYF
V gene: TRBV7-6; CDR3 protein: CVSSLQANPTGNTIYF
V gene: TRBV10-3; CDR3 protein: CAISETGESYGYTF
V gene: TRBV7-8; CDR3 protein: CASQTRRARFGELFF
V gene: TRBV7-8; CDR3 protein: CASSSGQGSGYTF
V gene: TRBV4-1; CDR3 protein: CASSQAPAGGSSGNTIYF
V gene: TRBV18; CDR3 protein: CASSPPTGGYEQYF
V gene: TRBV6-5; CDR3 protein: CASSNYPGQGRYEQYF
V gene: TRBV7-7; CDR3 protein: CASSTGTSGITSTDTQYF
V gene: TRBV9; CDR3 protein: CASSADSYNQPQHF
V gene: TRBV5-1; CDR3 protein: CASSLSAANTGELFF
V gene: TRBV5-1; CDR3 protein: CASSGPGQAYEQYF
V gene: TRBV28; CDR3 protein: CASSYLGTGSNYGYTF
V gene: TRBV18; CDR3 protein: CASSSADSNQPQHF
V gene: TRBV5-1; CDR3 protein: CASSWGGGRNEQFF
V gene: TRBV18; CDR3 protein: CASSPPTGEVGYF
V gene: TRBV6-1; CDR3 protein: CASSERTENYEQYF
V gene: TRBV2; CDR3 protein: CASSVGTGVGIQYF
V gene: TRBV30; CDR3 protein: CAWEHRGVSYNSPLHF
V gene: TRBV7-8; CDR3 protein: CASSQGVNEQFF
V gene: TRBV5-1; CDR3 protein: CASRTGGAGTNEKLFF
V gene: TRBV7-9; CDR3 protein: CASSLTGEGLEQYF
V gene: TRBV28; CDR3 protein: CASRIFRGNYNEQFF
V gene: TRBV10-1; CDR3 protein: CASSELGREAFF